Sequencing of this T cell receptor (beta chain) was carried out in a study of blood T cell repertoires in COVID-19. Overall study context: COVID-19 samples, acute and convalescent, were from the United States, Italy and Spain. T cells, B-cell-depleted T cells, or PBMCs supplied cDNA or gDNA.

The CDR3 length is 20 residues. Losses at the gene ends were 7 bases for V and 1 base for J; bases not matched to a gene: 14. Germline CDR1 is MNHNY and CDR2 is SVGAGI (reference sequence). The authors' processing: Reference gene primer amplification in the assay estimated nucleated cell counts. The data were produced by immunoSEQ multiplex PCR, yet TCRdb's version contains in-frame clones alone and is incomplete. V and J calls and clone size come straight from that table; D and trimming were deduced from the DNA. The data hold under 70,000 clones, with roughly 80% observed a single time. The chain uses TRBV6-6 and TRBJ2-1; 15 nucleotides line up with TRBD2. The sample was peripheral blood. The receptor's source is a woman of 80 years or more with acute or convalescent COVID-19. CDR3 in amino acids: CASIRNFGTSGGKSYNEQFF. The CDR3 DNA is TGTGCCAGCATTCGAAACTTCGGGACTAGCGGGGGGAAGTCCTACAATGAGCAGTTCTTC.